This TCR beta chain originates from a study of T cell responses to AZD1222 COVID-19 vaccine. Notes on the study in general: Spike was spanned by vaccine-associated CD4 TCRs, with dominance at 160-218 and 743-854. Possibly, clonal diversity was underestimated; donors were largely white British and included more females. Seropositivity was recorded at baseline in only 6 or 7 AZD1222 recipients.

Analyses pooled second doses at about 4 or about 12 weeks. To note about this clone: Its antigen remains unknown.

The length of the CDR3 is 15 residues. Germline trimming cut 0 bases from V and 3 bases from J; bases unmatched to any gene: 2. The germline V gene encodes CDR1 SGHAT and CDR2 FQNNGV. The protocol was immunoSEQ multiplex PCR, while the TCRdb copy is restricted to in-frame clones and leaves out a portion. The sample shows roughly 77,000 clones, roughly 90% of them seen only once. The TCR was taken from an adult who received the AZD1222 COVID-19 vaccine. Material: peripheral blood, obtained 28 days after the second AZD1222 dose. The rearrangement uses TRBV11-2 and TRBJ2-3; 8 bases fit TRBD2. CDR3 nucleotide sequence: TGTGCCAGCAGCTTAGAAGCGGGGGATACAGATACGCAGTATTTT. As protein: CASSLEAGDTDTQYF.